This T cell receptor (beta chain) emerged from a study of Graves' ophthalmopathy and Graves' hyperthyroidism. At least ten counts were recorded for this clonotype. The CDR3 contains 13 residues. V lost 3 bases, J lost 5 bases, and 1 base stayed unmatched. CDR1 is SNHLY, CDR2 FYNNEI, per germline. Amplification from RNA transcripts yielded the TCR beta CDR3 regions. HTBI primers were used in a first-round RT-PCR, which preceded a second-round multiplex PCR. TCRdb recomputed calls from the multiplex PCR reads with MiXCR, one row per CDR3 protein. The sample has approximately 210,000 distinct CDR3 sequences; approximately 28% are singletons. The authors diagnosed from clinical symptoms, serum thyroxine, TRAb, thyroid ultrasound and orbital computed tomography.

This sequence was found in a man aged 45 to 65 with Graves' ophthalmopathy. The V call is TRBV2, the J call TRBJ2-5, with 9 bases aligning to TRBD2. Source material: peripheral blood. The CDR3 bases are TGTGCCAGCAGTGACCTAGCGGGGGAGACCCAGTACTTC. It yields the protein CASSDLAGETQYF.